This T cell receptor beta chain was retrieved from a study of CD8 T cells in ankylosing spondylitis. Study results and caveats: Seemingly characteristic of ankylosing spondylitis blood was a TCR beta motif consisting of about 8 highly homologous variants. According to the report, clones linked to the disease were significantly enriched in matched synovial fluid samples taken from ankylosing spondylitis patients. Previous work reported some of these motif variants in the synovial fluid and blood of reactive arthritis. Clones linked to the disease showed a CD8+ phenotype. They occurred at relatively low frequencies in peripheral blood.

MiXCR, run by TCRdb on the 5' RACE reads, gives a single entry per CDR3 protein. This table has about 220,000 distinct CDR3 sequences, around 16% appearing once. There are a few counts of this clonotype. The antigen is undetermined. The CDR3 loop spans 16 amino acids. CDR1 and CDR2 from the germline V gene are MGHRA and YSYEKL. Trimming cost V 0 bases and J 2 bases, with 8 bases left between them. The chain has TRBV4-1 and TRBJ1-6, with D possibly TRBD1 on 5 matching bases. The TCR originated in a male donor with ankylosing spondylitis. The sample taken for sequencing was blood, either unsorted or a sorted T cell fraction (not recorded which). CDR3: CASSQEPTAYNSPLHF. The CDR3 nucleotides are TGCGCCAGCAGCCAAGAGCCGACAGCCTATAATTCACCCCTCCACTTT.